This T cell receptor (beta chain) was recovered during a study of beta chain features in type 1 diabetes. This clone was picked up a small number of times. Reverse transcription of all isolated RNA meant that expressed TCRB transcripts were sequenced. Produced via immunoSEQ multiplex PCR; TCRdb's table is partial and in-frame only. The table shows under 400,000 clones, with about 20% occurring only once. Trimming cost V 2 bases and J 2 bases, with 7 bases left between them. CDR1 and CDR2 from the germline V gene are GTSNPN and SVGIG (reference sequence). The CDR3 is 13 residues long. The sequencing sample was made of naive CD4+ T cells from blood. The V gene is TRBV30, the J gene TRBJ1-3; the D gene is possibly TRBD1 (5 bases). This clonotype was obtained from a woman younger than 30 in good health. CDR3 in amino acids: CAWSWGAGNTIYF. CDR3 sequence (DNA): TGTGCCTGGAGTTGGGGGGCTGGAAACACCATATATTTT.